The clone carrying this T cell receptor beta chain was counted ten times or more. Antigen unknown. This sample is drawn from a study of Graves' ophthalmopathy and Graves' hyperthyroidism. Study-level points and caveats: The authors also found most expanded thyroid clonotypes above 0.001 frequency in blood.

Moderate-to-severe activity, with CAS ≥3, NOSPECS ≥4 and duration under 3 months, characterized the donors with ophthalmopathy. Amplification of the TCR beta CDR3 regions used RNA transcripts (as template). The first-round RT-PCR employed HTBI primers together with the Qiagen OneStep RT-PCR kit. A multiplex PCR was then performed as the second round. In TCRdb, the multiplex PCR reads were re-called with MiXCR into one record per CDR3 protein. This sample carries under 250,000 distinct CDR3 sequences, 25% to 35% of them seen once, and the ten largest clones take 9.1%. The CDR3 sequence is 18 residues long. V lost 2 bases and J lost 6; bases outside the gene matches: 13. Germline V gene lookup returns CDR1 GTSNPN and CDR2 SVGIG (reference sequence).

The chain recombines TRBV30 with TRBJ2-4; 13 nucleotides line up with TRBD2. The sequencing input was peripheral blood. The TCR comes from a man aged 50 to 59 with Graves' ophthalmopathy. CDR3 in DNA: TGTGCCTGGAGTAACCGCCCCGGGACTAGCGGGAATACAAACATTCAGTACTTC. This encodes CAWSNRPGTSGNTNIQYF.